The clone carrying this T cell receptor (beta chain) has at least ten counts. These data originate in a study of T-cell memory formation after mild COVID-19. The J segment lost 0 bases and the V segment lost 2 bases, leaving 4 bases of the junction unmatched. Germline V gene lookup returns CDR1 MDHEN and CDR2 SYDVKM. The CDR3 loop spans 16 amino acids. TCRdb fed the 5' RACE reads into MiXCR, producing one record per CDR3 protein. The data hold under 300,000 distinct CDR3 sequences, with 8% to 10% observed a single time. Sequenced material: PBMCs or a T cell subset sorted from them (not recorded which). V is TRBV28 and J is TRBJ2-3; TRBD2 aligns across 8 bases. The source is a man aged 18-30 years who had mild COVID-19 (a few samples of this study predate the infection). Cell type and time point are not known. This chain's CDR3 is CASSLLGGGSTDTQYF. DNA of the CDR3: TGTGCCAGCAGTTTACTGGGCGGGGGGAGCACAGATACGCAGTATTTT.